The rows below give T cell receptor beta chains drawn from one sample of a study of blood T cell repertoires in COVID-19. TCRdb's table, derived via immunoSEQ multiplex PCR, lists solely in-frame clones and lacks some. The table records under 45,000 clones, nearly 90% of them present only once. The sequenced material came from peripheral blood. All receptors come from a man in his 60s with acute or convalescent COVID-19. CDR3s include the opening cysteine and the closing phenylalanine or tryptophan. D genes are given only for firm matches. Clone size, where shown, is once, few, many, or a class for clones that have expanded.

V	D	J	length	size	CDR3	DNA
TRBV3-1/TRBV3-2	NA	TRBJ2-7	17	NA	CASSQDLRDSAPYEQYF	TGTGCCAGCAGCCAAGATCTCCGGGACTCAGCACCCTACGAGCAGTACTTC
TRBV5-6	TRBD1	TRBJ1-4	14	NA	CASSWTGVNEKLFF	TGTGCCAGCAGCTGGACAGGGGTAAATGAAAAACTGTTTTTT
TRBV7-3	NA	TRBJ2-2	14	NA	CASSPGTSGGELFF	TGTGCCAGCAGCCCCGGGACATCTGGCGGGGAGCTGTTTTTT
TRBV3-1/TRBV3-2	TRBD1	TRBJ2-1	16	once	CASSPQTGYPLNEQFF	TGTGCCAGCAGCCCTCAGACAGGGTACCCCCTCAATGAGCAGTTCTTC
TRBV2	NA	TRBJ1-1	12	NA	CASLGATPEAFF	TGTGCCAGCCTAGGAGCGACTCCTGAAGCTTTCTTT
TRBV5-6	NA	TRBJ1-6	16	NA	CASSLAAGAGNSPLHF	TGTGCCAGCAGCTTGGCCGCAGGGGCAGGGAATTCACCCCTCCACTTT
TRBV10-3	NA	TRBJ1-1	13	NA	CAISDDTVPEAFF	TGTGCCATCAGTGACGACACCGTCCCCGAAGCTTTCTTT
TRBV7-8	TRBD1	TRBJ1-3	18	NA	CASSLVGGTGVSGNTIYF	TGTGCCAGCAGCTTAGTAGGGGGGACAGGCGTCTCTGGAAACACCATATATTTT
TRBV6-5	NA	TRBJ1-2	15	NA	CASSLRSDSLSGYTF	TGTGCCAGCAGTCTCCGGTCCGATTCATTGTCTGGCTACACCTTC
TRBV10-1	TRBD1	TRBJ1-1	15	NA	CASSAGFTGDTEAFF	TGCGCCAGCAGTGCGGGATTTACAGGGGACACTGAAGCTTTCTTT
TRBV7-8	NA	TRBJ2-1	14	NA	CASSNLRKGNEQFF	TGTGCCAGCAGCAACCTAAGGAAGGGGAATGAGCAGTTCTTC
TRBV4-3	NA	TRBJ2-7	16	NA	CASSQEVRASSYEQYF	TGCGCCAGCAGCCAAGAAGTGAGGGCAAGCTCCTACGAGCAGTACTTC
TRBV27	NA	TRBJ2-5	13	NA	CASSLSGIETQYF	TGTGCCAGCAGTTTATCCGGGATTGAGACCCAGTACTTC
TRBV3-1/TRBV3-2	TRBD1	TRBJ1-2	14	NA	CASSQVGRGQTHTF	TGTGCCAGCAGCCAAGTCGGCAGGGGGCAGACGCACACCTTC
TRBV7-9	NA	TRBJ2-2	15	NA	CASSFRSENTGELFF	TGTGCCAGCAGCTTCAGAAGCGAGAACACCGGGGAGCTGTTTTTT
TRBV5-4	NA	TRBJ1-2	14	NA	CASSLSGSGDGYTF	TGTGCCAGCAGCTTAAGTGGGTCCGGGGATGGCTACACCTTC
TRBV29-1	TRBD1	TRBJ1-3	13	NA	CSVTQGWGNTIYF	TGCAGCGTGACACAGGGGTGGGGAAACACCATATATTTT
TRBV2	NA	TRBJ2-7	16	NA	CASSESTRGENYEQYF	TGTGCCAGCAGTGAATCGACAAGGGGCGAGAACTACGAGCAGTACTTC